This TCR beta chain was obtained from a study of PD-1 blockade in classical Hodgkin lymphoma. Details on this clone: Antigen unknown.

Germline assignment: CDR1 SNHLY and CDR2 FYNNEI. The CDR3 has 15 amino acids. The V gene end was trimmed by 10 bases and the J gene end by 6 bases; junction bases not matched to a gene: 17. The protocol was immunoSEQ multiplex PCR, while the TCRdb copy is restricted to in-frame clones and leaves out a portion. The table lists about 72,000 clones, just over 90% of them singletons. Each and every patient relapsed after autologous stem cell transplantation, and patients got differing brentuximab vedotin exposure. Complete response, partial response or progressive disease constituted the best responses recorded. General study points: Healthy donors were reported to have higher baseline TCR diversity than newly diagnosed patients. At C4D1, TCR diversity had climbed significantly for CD4+ cells, though not for CD8+ cells.

The V gene is TRBV2, the J gene TRBJ2-7, with 8 positions matching TRBD1. Sample: peripheral blood mononuclear cells (PBMCs), taken at baseline. This sequence was found in a human donor with classical Hodgkin lymphoma. This CDR3 is CATRMQKDRVGEQYF. The CDR3 DNA sequence: TGTGCCACAAGGATGCAGAAGGACAGGGTGGGCGAGCAGTACTTC.